This T cell receptor beta chain was obtained from a study of blood T cell repertoires in COVID-19. The V end was cut by 3 bases, the J end by 3 bases, with 9 bases between. CDR1 and CDR2 from the germline V gene are SGHDT and YYEEEE. There are 14 residues in the CDR3. Using immunoSEQ multiplex PCR, the repertoire was profiled, and TCRdb retains in-frame clones only, with some absent. The data hold some 200,000 clones, with just over 85% observed a single time. Sequenced sample: peripheral blood. The chain carries TRBV5-6 and TRBJ2-2; D is uncertain. This sequence originates from a man older than 75 with acute or convalescent COVID-19. CDR3 loop: CASSSSEYTGELFF. In DNA, the CDR3 is TGTGCCAGCAGCTCGTCCGAGTACACCGGGGAGCTGTTTTTT.